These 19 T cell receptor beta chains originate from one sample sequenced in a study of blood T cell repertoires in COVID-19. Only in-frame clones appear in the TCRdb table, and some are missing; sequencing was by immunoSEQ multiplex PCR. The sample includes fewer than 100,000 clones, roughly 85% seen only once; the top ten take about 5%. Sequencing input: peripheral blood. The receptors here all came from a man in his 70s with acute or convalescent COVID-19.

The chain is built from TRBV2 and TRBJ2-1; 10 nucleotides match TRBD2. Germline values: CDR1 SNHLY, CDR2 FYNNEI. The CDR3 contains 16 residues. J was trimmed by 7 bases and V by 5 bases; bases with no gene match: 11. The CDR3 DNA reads TGTGCCAGCAGTCGCCGGAGCGGGGGGGCCTGGAATGAGCAGTTCTTC. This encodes CASSRRSGGAWNEQFF.

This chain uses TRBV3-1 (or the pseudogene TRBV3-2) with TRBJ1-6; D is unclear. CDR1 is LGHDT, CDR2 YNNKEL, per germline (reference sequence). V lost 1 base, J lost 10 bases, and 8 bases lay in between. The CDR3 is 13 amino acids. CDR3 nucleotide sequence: TGTGCCAGCAGCCAAGGGCGAGGGTCACCCCTCCACTTT. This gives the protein CASSQGRGSPLHF.

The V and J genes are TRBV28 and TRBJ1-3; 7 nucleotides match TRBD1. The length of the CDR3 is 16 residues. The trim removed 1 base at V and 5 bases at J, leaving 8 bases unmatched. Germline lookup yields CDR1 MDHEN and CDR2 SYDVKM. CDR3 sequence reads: CASSLYLGQTRNTIYF. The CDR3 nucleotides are TGTGCCAGCAGTTTATACTTGGGACAGACCAGAAACACCATATATTTT.

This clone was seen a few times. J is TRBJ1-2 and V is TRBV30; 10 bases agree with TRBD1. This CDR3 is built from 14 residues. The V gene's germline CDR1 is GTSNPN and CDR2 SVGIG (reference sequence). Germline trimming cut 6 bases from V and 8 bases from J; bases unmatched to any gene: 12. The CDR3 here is CACKKRETGGGYTF. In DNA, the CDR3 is TGTGCCTGTAAAAAAAGGGAGACAGGGGGCGGCTACACCTTC.

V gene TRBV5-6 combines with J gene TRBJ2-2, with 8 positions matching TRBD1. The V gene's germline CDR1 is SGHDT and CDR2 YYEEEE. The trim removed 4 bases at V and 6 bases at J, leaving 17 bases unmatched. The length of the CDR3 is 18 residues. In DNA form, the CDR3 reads TGTGCCAGCAGCCACCTCGTTTCGGTCGACAGGGGTGCCGGGGAGCTGTTTTTT. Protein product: CASSHLVSVDRGAGELFF.

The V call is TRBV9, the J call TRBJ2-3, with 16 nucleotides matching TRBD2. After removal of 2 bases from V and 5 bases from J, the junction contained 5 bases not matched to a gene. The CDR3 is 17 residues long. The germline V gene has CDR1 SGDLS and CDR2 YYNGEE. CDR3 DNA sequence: TGTGCCAGCAGCGTTGCGGGACTAGCGGGGGGGCTAGATACGCAGTATTTT. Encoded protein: CASSVAGLAGGLDTQYF.

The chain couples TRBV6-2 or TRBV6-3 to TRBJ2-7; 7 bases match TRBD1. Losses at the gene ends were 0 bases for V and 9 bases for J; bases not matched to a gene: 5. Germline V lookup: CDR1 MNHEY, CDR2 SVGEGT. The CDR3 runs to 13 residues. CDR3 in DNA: TGTGCCAGCAGTTACTCCGACAGGGCAGGGCAGTACGTC. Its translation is CASSYSDRAGQYV.

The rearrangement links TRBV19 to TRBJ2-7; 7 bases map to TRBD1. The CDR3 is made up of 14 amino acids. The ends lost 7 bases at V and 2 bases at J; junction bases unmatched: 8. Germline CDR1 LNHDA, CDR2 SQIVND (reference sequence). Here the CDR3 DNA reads TGTGCCAGTACAACTAGGGGGCCCCCCTACGAGCAGTACTTC. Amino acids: CASTTRGPPYEQYF.

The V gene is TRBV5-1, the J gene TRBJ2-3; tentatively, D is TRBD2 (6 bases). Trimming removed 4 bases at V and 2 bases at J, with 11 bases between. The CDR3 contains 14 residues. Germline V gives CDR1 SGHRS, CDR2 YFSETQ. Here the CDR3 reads CASSAGLITDTQYF. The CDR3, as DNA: TGCGCCAGCAGCGCGGGGCTCATCACAGATACGCAGTATTTT.

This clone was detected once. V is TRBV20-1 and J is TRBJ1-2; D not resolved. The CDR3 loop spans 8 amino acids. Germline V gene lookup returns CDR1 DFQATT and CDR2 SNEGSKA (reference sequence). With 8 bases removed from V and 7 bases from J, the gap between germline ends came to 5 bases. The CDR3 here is CSYSGYTF. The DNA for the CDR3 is TGCAGTTATTCTGGCTACACCTTC.

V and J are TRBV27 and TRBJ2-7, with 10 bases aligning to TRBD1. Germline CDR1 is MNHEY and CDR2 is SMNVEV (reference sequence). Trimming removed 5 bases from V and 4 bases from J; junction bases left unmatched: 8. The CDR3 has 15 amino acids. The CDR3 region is CASSLRDRGQYEQYF. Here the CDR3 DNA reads TGTGCCAGCAGTCTCCGGGACAGGGGACAATACGAGCAGTACTTC.

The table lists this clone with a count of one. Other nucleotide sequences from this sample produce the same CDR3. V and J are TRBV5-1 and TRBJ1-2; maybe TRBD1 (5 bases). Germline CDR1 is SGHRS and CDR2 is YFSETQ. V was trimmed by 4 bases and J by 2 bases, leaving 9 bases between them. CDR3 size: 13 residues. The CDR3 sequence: CASSPRGNYGYTF. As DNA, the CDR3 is TGCGCCAGCAGCCCTCGGGGGAACTATGGCTACACCTTC.

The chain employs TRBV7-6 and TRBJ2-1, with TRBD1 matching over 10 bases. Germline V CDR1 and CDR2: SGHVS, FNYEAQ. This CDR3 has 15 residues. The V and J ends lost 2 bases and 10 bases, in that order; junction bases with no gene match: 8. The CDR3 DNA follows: TGTGCCAGCAGCTTAAGCCAGACAGGGGGCAGGGAGCAGTTCTTC. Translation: CASSLSQTGGREQFF.

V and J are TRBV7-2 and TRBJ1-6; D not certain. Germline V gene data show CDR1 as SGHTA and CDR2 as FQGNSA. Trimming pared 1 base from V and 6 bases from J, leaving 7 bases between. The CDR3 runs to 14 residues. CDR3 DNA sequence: TGTGCCAGCAGCTTAGATATCCCTAATTCACCCCTCCACTTT. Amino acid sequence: CASSLDIPNSPLHF.

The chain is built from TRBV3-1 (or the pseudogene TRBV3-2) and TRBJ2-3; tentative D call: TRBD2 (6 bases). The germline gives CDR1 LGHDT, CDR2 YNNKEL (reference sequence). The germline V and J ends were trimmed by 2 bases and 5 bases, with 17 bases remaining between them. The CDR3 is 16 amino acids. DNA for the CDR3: TGTGCCAGCAGCCAACTCGGGACTGCCCGAGAAGATACGCAGTATTTT. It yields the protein CASSQLGTAREDTQYF.

CDR3 loop: CAISESQGSVYEQYV. The CDR3 DNA follows: TGTGCCATCAGTGAGTCGCAGGGATCGGTCTACGAGCAGTACGTC. The chain combines TRBV10-3 with TRBJ2-7; D may be TRBD1 (5 bases). Between the trimmed V and J ends, which lost 0 bases and 3 bases, there was a span of 12 bases. CDR3 length: 15 amino acids. Germline CDR1 and CDR2: ENHRY and SYGVKD.

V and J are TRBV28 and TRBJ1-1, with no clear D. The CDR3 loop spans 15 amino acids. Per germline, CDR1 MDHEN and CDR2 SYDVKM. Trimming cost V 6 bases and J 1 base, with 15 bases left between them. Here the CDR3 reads CASSPTLRKNTEAFF. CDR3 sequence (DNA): TGTGCCAGCAGCCCAACCCTTAGAAAGAACACTGAAGCTTTCTTT.

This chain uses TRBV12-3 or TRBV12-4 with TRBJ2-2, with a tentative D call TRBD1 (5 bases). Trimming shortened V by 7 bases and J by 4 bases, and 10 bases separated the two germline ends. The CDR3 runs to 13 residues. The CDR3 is CASNGASTGELFF. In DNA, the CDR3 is TGTGCCAGCAATGGGGCTAGCACCGGGGAGCTGTTTTTT.

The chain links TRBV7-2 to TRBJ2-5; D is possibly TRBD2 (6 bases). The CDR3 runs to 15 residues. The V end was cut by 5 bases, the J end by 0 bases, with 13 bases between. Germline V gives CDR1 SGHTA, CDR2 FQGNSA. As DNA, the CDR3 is TGTGCCAGCAGCCAGCCCCGGGACTACCAAGAGACCCAGTACTTC. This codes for CASSQPRDYQETQYF.